This T cell receptor beta chain is from a study of blood T cells in healthy people across ages. Study outcomes and limitations: Whereas aged donors had fewer naive CD4+ cells, long-lived donors had more of them and higher diversity. TCR beta diversity was tightly associated with the proportion of naive T cells.

In its sample, this clonotype was seen a few times. The antigen is unknown. Using a J-beta primer mix together with a sample-barcoded 5' primer, a second PCR was run for roughly 6 to 12 cycles. A single record per CDR3 protein comes from TCRdb applying MiXCR to the 5' RACE reads. Here the sample spans roughly 1.5 million distinct CDR3 sequences, 35% to 45% being singletons. The CDR3 contains 16 residues. Trimming cost V 4 bases and J 2 bases; bases outside gene matches: 7. Germline V gene lookup returns CDR1 SGDLS and CDR2 YYNGEE. This chain links TRBV9 with TRBJ2-1, with 9 nucleotides matching TRBD2. The sequenced sample consisted of blood. This TCR came from a woman under 30 in good health. CDR3 in DNA: TGTGCCAGCAGCCCCACAGCGGGGGGTCCCTACAATGAGCAGTTCTTC. It codes for CASSPTAGGPYNEQFF.